This TCR beta chain comes out of a study of T cell repertoires in cytomegalovirus infection. About the research overall: Shared public TCR beta signatures pointed to both CMV infection and a matching HLA type. Study-wide points: Ex vivo responses were dominated by HLA-C-restricted CMV-specific TCR beta clonotypes. The cumulative frequency of public TCR beta families identified carriers of CMV plus the relevant HLA.

TCRdb ran MiXCR on the reads and lists one entry per CDR3 protein. The table shows approximately 700,000 distinct CDR3 sequences, with 35% to 40% occurring only once. The CDR3 has 13 residues. The germline CDR1 and CDR2 sequences are SGHDT and YYEEEE. Deletions cut 6 bases from V and 6 bases from J, with 12 bases between. This clonotype came up a few times. Its antigen is unidentified. The chain joins TRBV5-6 to TRBJ1-4, with no clear D. The specimen sequenced was PBMCs. This sequence was found in a human donor in good health (CMV status not recorded). Some clones in this sample may be carry-over from other donors' samples. This CDR3 reads CASKKEFDEKLFF. In DNA, the CDR3 is TGTGCCAGCAAAAAGGAGTTTGATGAAAAACTGTTTTTT.